These T cell receptor beta chains were read from a single sample in a study of post-analysis software for immune sequencing data. Using its own MiXCR run on the PCR reads, TCRdb lists one record per CDR3 protein. The sample lists hundreds of thousands of distinct CDR3 sequences, 25% to 30% occurring once. The sequenced sample was blood. The receptors stem from a girl aged 10 to 17 with multiple sclerosis. Each CDR3 is given with its conserved first and last residue. Fields, in order: clone size, D gene, J gene, V gene, CDR3 protein, CDR3 DNA. D genes are given only for firm matches. Size is omitted from some rows. Given values are once, few, many or a class for expanded clones.

>NA|NA|TRBJ2-5|TRBV6-6
CASSYSARAGYGQYF
TGTGCCAGCAGTTACTCTGCTAGGGCCGGGTACGGGCAGTACTTC
>NA|NA|TRBJ1-5|TRBV2
CTSSANPRFSNQPQHF
TGTACCAGCAGTGCTAACCCCCGATTCAGCAATCAGCCCCAGCATTTT
>NA|NA|TRBJ1-5|TRBV15
CATSRGPFVTGQPQHF
TGTGCCACCAGCAGAGGCCCATTCGTTACGGGTCAGCCCCAGCATTTT
>NA|NA|TRBJ1-4|TRBV11-2
CASSLDSLSTKLFF
TGTGCCAGCAGCTTAGACTCCCTATCGACAAAACTGTTTTTT
>few|TRBD2|TRBJ2-5|TRBV10-3
CAIRGGLASQETQYF
TGTGCCATCAGGGGGGGACTAGCTTCCCAAGAGACCCAGTACTTC
>NA|NA|TRBJ2-1|TRBV18
CASSPIRLAYNEQFF
TGTGCCAGCTCTCCTATAAGACTAGCCTACAATGAGCAGTTCTTC
>NA|NA|TRBJ1-2|TRBV5-1
CASSFSGAGDGYTF
TGCGCCAGCAGCTTCTCGGGAGCTGGTGATGGCTACACCTTC
>few|NA|TRBJ1-1|TRBV24-1
CATSREGGTEAFF
TGTGCCACCAGCCGGGAAGGGGGCACTGAAGCTTTCTTT
>few|NA|TRBJ2-1|TRBV20-1
CSASRRYEQFF
TGCAGTGCTAGTCGGAGGTATGAGCAGTTCTTC
>NA|NA|TRBJ2-1|TRBV7-9
CASSADYPANEQFF
TGTGCCAGCAGCGCAGACTACCCCGCAAATGAGCAGTTCTTC
>NA|NA|TRBJ2-6|TRBV5-1
CASSVSGNSGANVLTF
TGCGCCAGCAGCGTATCCGGGAACTCTGGGGCCAACGTCCTGACTTTC
>NA|NA|TRBJ2-3|TRBV6-4
CASSEGGQAFTDTQYF
TGTGCCAGCAGTGAAGGCGGACAAGCGTTCACAGATACGCAGTATTTT
>NA|NA|TRBJ1-1|TRBV5-1
CASRRRDQNTEAFF
TGCGCCAGCCGACGAAGGGACCAGAACACTGAAGCTTTCTTT
>few|TRBD2|TRBJ2-2|TRBV29-1
CSVEGTRTSGRSATGELFF
TGCAGCGTTGAAGGGACTAGGACTAGCGGGAGGAGCGCCACCGGGGAGCTGTTTTTT
>few|TRBD1|TRBJ1-4|TRBV7-9
CASSSRQGVSNEKLFF
TGTGCCAGCAGCTCCAGACAGGGGGTCTCAAACGAAAAACTGTTTTTT
>NA|NA|TRBJ1-1|TRBV2
CASSPGREGFAEAFF
TGTGCCAGCAGCCCGGGACGGGAGGGGTTCGCTGAAGCTTTCTTT
>few|TRBD1|TRBJ2-1|TRBV20-1
CSASGGQGVVGAEQFF
TGCAGTGCTAGTGGCGGACAGGGAGTGGTCGGGGCTGAGCAGTTCTTC
>NA|TRBD1|TRBJ2-1|TRBV29-1
CSVARTGITDEQFF
TGCAGCGTGGCTCGGACAGGGATTACGGATGAGCAGTTCTTC
>NA|NA|TRBJ2-2|TRBV4-2
CASSQGGAGLGGELFF
TGTGCCAGCAGCCAAGGTGGGGCAGGCTTAGGCGGGGAGCTGTTTTTT
>NA|NA|TRBJ2-3|TRBV28
CASSPEGGWDTQYF
TGTGCCAGCAGTCCAGAGGGGGGATGGGATACGCAGTATTTT
>NA|NA|TRBJ2-2|TRBV29-1
CSVEEGPNTNAGELFF
TGCAGCGTTGAAGAGGGACCGAATACGAACGCCGGGGAGCTGTTTTTT
>few|NA|TRBJ1-6|TRBV20-1
CSARAAGISPLHF
TGCAGTGCTCGCGCCGCGGGAATTTCACCCCTCCACTTT
>few|TRBD2|TRBJ2-3|TRBV9
CASSVDGGSIDTQYF
TGTGCCAGCAGCGTAGACGGCGGGAGTATAGATACGCAGTATTTT
>NA|TRBD2|TRBJ2-7|TRBV25-1
CASSGSSGSTVFSYEQYF
TGTGCCAGCAGTGGGTCTAGCGGGAGTACGGTTTTTAGCTACGAGCAGTACTTC
>NA|NA|TRBJ1-2|TRBV20-1
CSARFPGFSYGYTF
TGCAGTGCTAGATTCCCAGGGTTCTCCTATGGCTACACCTTC
>few|TRBD2|TRBJ2-1|TRBV27
CASSLVRPSGRGYEQFF
TGTGCCAGCAGTTTAGTTCGGCCTAGCGGGAGGGGCTATGAGCAGTTCTTC
>NA|TRBD1|TRBJ2-3|TRBV6-4
CASSEGQGSTDTQYF
TGTGCCAGCAGCGAGGGACAGGGGAGCACAGATACGCAGTATTTT
>many|TRBD1|TRBJ2-3|TRBV12-3/TRBV12-4
CASSFGQGSDTQYF
TGTGCCAGCAGTTTCGGACAGGGATCAGATACGCAGTATTTT